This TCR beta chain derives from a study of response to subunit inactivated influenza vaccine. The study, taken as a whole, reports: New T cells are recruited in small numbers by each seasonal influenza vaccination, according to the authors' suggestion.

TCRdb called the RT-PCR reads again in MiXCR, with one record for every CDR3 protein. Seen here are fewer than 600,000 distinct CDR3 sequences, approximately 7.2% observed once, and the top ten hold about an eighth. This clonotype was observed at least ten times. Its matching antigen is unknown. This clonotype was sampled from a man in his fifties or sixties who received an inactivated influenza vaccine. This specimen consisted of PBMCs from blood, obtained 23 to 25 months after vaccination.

The CDR3 DNA is TGTGCCAGCAGTGAAGTTGAAAAACTGTTTTTT. This encodes CASSEVEKLFF. The chain joins TRBV25-1 to TRBJ1-4, with D unresolved. With 2 bases removed from V and 7 bases from J, the gap between germline ends came to 2 bases. This CDR3 has 11 amino acids. Germline CDR1 and CDR2: MGHDK and SYGVNS.